This T cell receptor beta chain was sequenced in a study of cytomegalovirus exposure and HLA in healthy donors. The trim removed 6 bases at V and 6 bases at J, leaving 13 bases unmatched. The CDR3 consists of 16 residues. The V gene's germline CDR1 is LNHDA and CDR2 SQIVND (reference sequence). PCR employed 60 Vbeta and 13 Jbeta primers. TCRdb keeps only in-frame clones here, not all; method: immunoSEQ multiplex PCR. This sample has roughly 170,000 clones, with 84% found just once. Each of the donors was a healthy bone marrow donor. The genes are TRBV19 and TRBJ2-1, with 8 positions matching TRBD1. The receptor was derived from a man younger than 40 in good health and CMV-seronegative. The material sequenced was PBMCs. CDR3 coding DNA: TGTGCCAGTAGAACCTACCGGGACAGGTCACCCAATGAGCAGTTCTTC. This sequence encodes CASRTYRDRSPNEQFF.